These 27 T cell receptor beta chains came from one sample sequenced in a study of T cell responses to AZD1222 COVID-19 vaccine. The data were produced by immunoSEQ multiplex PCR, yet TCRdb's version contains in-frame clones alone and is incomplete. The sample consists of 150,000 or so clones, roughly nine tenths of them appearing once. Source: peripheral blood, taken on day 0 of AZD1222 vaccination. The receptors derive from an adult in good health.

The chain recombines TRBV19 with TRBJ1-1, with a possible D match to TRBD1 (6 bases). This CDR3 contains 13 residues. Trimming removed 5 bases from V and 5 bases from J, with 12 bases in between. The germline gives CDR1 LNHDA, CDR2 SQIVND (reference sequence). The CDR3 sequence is CASSRQVGTEAFF. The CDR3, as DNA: TGTGCCAGTAGTCGACAGGTCGGAACTGAAGCTTTCTTT.

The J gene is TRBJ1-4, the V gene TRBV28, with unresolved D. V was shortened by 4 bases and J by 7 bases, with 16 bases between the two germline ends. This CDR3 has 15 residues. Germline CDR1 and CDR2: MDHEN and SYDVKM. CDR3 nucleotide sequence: TGTGCCAGCAGTTCCCTCACTGGCGGTGGTGAAAAACTGTTTTTT. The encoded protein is CASSSLTGGGEKLFF.

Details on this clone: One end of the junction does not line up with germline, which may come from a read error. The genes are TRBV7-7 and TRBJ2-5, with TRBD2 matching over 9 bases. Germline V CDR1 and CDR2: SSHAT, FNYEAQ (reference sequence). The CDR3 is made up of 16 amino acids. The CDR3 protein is CASSLSAGGIDGTQYF. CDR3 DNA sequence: TGTGCTAGCAGCCTCTCGGCGGGAGGGATTGACGGGACCCAGTACTTC.

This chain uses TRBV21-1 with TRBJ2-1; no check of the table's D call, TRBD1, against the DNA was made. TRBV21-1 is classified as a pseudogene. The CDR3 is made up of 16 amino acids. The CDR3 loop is CASSRPGTGSCNEQFF. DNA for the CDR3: TGTGCCAGCAGCCGACCCGGGACAGGGAGTTGCAATGAGCAGTTCTTC.

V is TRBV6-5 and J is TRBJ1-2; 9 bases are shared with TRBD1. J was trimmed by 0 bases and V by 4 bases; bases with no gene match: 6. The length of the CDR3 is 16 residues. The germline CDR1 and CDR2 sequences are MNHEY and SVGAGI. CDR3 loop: CASSLTGGQANYGYTF. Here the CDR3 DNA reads TGTGCCAGCAGTTTGACAGGGGGGCAAGCTAACTATGGCTACACCTTC.

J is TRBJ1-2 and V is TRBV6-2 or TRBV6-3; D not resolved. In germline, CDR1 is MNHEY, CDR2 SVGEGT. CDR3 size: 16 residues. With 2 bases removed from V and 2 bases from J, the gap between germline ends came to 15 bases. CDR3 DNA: TGTGCCAGCAGTTACACCTCCGGGAGCCCCAACTATGGCTACACCTTC. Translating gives CASSYTSGSPNYGYTF.

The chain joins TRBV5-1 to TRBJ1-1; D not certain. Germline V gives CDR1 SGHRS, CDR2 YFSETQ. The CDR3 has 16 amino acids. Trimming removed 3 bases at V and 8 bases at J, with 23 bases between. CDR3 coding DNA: TGCGCCAGCAGCTCATGGGGAACTAGGCCCGGCGGGGAAGCTTTCTTT. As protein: CASSSWGTRPGGEAFF.

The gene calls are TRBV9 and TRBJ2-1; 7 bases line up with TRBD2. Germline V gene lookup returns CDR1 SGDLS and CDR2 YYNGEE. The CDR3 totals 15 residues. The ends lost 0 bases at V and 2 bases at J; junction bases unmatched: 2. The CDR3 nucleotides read TGTGCCAGCAGCGTAGGGGAGGGGACCTACAATGAGCAGTTCTTC. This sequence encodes CASSVGEGTYNEQFF.

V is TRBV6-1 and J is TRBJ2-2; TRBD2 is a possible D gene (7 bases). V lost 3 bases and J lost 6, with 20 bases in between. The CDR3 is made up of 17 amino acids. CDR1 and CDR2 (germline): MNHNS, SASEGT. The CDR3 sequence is CASSELGHGGRPGELFF. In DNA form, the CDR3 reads TGTGCCAGCAGTGAGTTGGGCCACGGGGGGCGTCCCGGGGAGCTGTTTTTT.

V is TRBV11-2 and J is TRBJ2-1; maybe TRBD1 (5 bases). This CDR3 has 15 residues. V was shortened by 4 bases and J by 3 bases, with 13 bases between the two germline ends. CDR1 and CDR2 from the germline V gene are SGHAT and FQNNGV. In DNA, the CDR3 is TGTGCCAGCAGCTCGGACACCGTATACTACAATGAGCAGTTCTTC. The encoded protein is CASSSDTVYYNEQFF.

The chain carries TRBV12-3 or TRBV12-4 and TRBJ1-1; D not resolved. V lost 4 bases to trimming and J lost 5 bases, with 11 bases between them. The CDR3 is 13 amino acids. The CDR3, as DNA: TGTGCCAGCAGTTCATTCGGTCTGACTGAAGCTTTCTTT. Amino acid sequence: CASSSFGLTEAFF.

The CDR3 sequence: CAISSQGNQPQHF. In DNA, the CDR3 is TGTGCCATCAGCTCACAAGGCAATCAGCCCCAGCATTTT. The rearrangement uses TRBV10-3 and TRBJ1-5; D is ambiguous. CDR1 and CDR2 from the germline V gene are ENHRY and SYGVKD. V dropped 6 bases and J dropped 2 bases, with 8 bases sitting between them. The CDR3 totals 13 residues.

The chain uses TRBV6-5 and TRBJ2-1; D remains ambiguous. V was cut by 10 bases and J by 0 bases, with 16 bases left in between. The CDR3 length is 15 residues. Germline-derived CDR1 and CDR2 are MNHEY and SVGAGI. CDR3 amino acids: CAILSDGRSYNEQFF. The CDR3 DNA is TGTGCCATCCTCTCCGATGGGCGCTCCTACAATGAGCAGTTCTTC.

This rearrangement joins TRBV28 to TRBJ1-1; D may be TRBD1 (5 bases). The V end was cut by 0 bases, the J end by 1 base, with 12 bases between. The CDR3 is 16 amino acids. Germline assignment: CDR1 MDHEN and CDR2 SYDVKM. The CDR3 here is CASSLWRAGGNTEAFF. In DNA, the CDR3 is TGTGCCAGCAGTTTATGGAGGGCTGGGGGGAACACTGAAGCTTTCTTT.

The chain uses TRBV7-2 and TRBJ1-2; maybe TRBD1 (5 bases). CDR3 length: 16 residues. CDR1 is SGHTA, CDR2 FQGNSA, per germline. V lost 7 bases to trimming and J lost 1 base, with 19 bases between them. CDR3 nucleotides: TGTGCCAGCACCCCTAGGGACCCCGCGTTTAACTATGGCTACACCTTC. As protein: CASTPRDPAFNYGYTF. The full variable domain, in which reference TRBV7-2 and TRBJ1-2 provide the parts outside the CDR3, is GAGVSQSPSNKVTEKGKDVELRCDPISGHTALYWYRQSLGQGLEFLIYFQGNSAPDKSGLPSDRFSAERTGGSVSTLTIQRTQQEDSAVYLCASTPRDPAFNYGYTFGSGTRLTVV.

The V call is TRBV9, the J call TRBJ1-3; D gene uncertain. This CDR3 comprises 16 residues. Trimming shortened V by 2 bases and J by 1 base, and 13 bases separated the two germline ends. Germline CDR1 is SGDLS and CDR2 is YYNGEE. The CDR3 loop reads CASSVSRVVSGNTIYF. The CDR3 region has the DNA TGTGCCAGCAGCGTGTCGAGGGTTGTTTCTGGAAACACCATATATTTT. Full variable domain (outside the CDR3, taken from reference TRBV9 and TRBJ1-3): DSGVTQTPKHLITATGQRVTLRCSPRSGDLSVYWYQQSLDQGLQFLIQYYNGEERAKGNILERFSAQQFPDLHSELNLSSLELGDSALYFCASSVSRVVSGNTIYFGEGSWLTVV.

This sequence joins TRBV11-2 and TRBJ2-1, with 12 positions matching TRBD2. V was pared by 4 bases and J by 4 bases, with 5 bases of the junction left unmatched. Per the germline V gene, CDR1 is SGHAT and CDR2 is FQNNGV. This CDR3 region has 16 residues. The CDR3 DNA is TGTGCCAGCAGCTCCCTAGCGGGAGGGGTATACAATGAGCAGTTCTTC. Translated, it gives CASSSLAGGVYNEQFF.

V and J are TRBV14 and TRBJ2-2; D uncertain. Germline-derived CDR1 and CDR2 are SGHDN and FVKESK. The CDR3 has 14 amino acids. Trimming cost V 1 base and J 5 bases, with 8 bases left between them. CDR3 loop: CASSQARKTGELFF. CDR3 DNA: TGTGCCAGCAGCCAAGCTCGGAAGACCGGGGAGCTGTTTTTT.

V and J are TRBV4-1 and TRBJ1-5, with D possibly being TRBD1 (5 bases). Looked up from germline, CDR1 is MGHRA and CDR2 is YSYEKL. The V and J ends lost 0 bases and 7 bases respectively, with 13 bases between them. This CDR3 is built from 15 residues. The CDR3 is CASSQDKGFTQPQHF. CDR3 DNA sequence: TGCGCCAGCAGCCAAGATAAGGGGTTTACGCAGCCCCAGCATTTT.

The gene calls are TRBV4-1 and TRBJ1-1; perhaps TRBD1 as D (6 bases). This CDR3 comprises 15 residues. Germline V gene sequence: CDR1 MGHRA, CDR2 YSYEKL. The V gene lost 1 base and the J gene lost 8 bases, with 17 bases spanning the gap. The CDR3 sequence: CASSQAGQRPTEAFF. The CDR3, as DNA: TGCGCCAGCAGCCAAGCCGGACAGCGTCCAACCGAAGCTTTCTTT.

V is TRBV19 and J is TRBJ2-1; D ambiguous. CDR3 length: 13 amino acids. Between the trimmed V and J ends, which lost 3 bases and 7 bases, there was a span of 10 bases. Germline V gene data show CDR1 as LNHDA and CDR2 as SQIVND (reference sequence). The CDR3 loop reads CASSIPFGNEQFF. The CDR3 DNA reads TGTGCCAGTAGTATCCCCTTCGGGAATGAGCAGTTCTTC.

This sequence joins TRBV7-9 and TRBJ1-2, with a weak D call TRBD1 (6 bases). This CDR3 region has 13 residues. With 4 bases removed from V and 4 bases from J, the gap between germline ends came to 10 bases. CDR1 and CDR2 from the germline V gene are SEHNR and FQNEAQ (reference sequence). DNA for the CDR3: TGTGCCAGCAGCTCAGGGGCCCTCTATGGCTACACCTTC. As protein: CASSSGALYGYTF.

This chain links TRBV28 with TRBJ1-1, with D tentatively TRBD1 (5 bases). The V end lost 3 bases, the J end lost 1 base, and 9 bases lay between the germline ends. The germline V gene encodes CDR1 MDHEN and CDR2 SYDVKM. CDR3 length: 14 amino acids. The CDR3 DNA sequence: TGTGCCAGCAGTTTGGTGACAGCGAACACTGAAGCTTTCTTT. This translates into CASSLVTANTEAFF.

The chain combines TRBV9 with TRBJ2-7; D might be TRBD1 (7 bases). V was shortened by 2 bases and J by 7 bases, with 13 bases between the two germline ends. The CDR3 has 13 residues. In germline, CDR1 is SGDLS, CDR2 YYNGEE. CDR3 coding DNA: TGTGCCAGCAGCGTGAGCCAGGGGGGAGAGCAGTACTTC. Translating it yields CASSVSQGGEQYF.

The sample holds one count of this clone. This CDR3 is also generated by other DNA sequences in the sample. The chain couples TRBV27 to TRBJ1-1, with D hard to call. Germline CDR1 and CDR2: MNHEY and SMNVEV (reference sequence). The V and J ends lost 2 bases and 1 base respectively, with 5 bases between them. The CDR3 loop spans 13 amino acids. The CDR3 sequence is CASSLPGNTEAFF. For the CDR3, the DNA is TGTGCCAGCAGTTTACCCGGGAACACTGAAGCTTTCTTT.

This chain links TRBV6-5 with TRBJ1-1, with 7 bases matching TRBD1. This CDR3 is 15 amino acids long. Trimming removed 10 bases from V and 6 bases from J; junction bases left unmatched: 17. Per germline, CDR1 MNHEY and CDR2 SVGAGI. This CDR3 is CATRQGGVGVAEAFF. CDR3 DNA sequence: TGTGCCACCCGACAGGGAGGGGTCGGGGTCGCTGAAGCTTTCTTT.

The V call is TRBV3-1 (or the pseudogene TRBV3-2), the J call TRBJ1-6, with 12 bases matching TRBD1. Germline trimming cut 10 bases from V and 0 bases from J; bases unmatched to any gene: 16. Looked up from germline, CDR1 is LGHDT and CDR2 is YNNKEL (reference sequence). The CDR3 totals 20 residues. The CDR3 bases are TGTGCCAACCCTTCAGGGGGGACAGGGGGCCTTAGCTCCTATAATTCACCCCTCCACTTT. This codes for CANPSGGTGGLSSYNSPLHF.